This TCR beta chain was retrieved from a study of blood T cell repertoires in COVID-19. Recovery among Cohort 3 donors was established by two negative PCRs, clearance, or symptom resolution. The CDR3 loop spans 15 amino acids. Germline CDR1 reads LNHDA; CDR2 reads SQIVND (reference sequence). Trimming took 7 bases from V and 2 from J, leaving 17 bases between them. Assay used: immunoSEQ multiplex PCR; TCRdb lists only in-frame clones, some missing. The repertoire has 250,000 to 350,000 clones, around nine tenths of them found once; the top ten carry 6% to 7%. Material: PBMCs or T cells enriched from blood (not recorded which). This TCR was recovered from a woman aged 35 to 49 who had recovered from COVID-19. The genes are TRBV19 and TRBJ1-1, with D tentatively TRBD1 (5 bases). This CDR3 is CASKPQGRDNTEAFF. CDR3 DNA sequence: TGTGCCAGTAAACCGCAGGGCAGGGATAACACTGAAGCTTTCTTT. Together with reference TRBV19 and TRBJ1-1, the CDR3 gives the full variable domain: DGGITQSPKYLFRKEGQNVTLSCEQNLNHDAMYWYRQDPGQGLRLIYYSQIVNDFQKGDIAEGYSVSREKKESFPLTVTSAQKNPTAFYLCASKPQGRDNTEAFFGQGTRLTVV.